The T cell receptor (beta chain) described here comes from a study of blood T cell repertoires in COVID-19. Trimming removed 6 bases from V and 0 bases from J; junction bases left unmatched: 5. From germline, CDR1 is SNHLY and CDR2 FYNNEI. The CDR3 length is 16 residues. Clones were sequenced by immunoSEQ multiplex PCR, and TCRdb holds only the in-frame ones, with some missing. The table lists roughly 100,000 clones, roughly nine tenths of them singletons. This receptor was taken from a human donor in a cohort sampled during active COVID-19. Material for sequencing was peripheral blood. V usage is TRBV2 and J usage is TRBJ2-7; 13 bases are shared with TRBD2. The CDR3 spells CASRGLAGLHSYEQYF. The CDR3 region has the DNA TGTGCCAGCAGGGGACTAGCGGGACTCCACTCCTACGAGCAGTACTTC.